This TCR beta chain was found in a study of cytomegalovirus exposure and HLA in healthy donors. Trimming took 7 bases from V and 7 from J; bases not matched to a gene: 7. CDR3 length equals 12 residues. The V gene's germline CDR1 is SQVTM and CDR2 ANQGSEA. Primers for the PCR totalled 60 Vbeta and 13 Jbeta. The method was immunoSEQ multiplex PCR; TCRdb's version includes in-frame clones alone and lacks a portion of them. This sample has fewer than 150,000 clones, with less than 80% found just once. As for this clone: The antigen remains undetermined.

General observations from the study: A later analysis linked about 17,000 TCR beta sequences to HLA alleles at 0.05 false discovery rate.

The gene calls are TRBV29-1 and TRBJ1-1; 9 bases agree with TRBD1. This TCR was recovered from a man aged 35 to 55 in good health and CMV-seropositive. The sequenced sample consisted of PBMCs. The CDR3 nucleotides read TGCAGCGATAGGACAGGGGACGGTGAAGCTTTCTTT. It yields the protein CSDRTGDGEAFF.